A selection of T cell receptor beta chains follows, all from one sample in a study of human T cells and chemical hapten exposure. Via MiXCR, TCRdb re-called the RACE reads, giving one row per CDR3 protein. The sample has under 200,000 distinct CDR3 sequences; around 30% are singletons. Sequencing used whole blood, obtained in connection with sensitization to the hapten diphenylcyclopropenone (DPC). The receptors derive from a woman under 30 with alopecia areata. Some clones in this sample may be carry-over from other donors' samples. CDR3s include the opening cysteine and the closing phenylalanine or tryptophan. D genes are given only for firm matches. Clone size is not always given. Where it is, it says once, few, many or a class for expanded clones.

V gene,CDR3 length,J gene,clone size,D gene,CDR3 DNA,CDR3 protein
TRBV7-9,13,TRBJ1-3,.,.,TGTGCCAGCAGGCTGGGCGAGGGAAACACCATATATTTT,CASRLGEGNTIYF
TRBV7-8,14,TRBJ1-4,.,.,TGTGCCAGCAGCACTTTAACTCAGGAAGAAAAACTGTTTTTT,CASSTLTQEEKLFF
TRBV20-1,15,TRBJ1-5,few,.,TGCAGTGCTAGAGGAGTCTTGCGGGAGAGGCAGCCCCAGCATTTT,CSARGVLRERQPQHF
TRBV4-3,15,TRBJ1-4,.,.,TGCGCCAGCAGCCGGGCAGACTCCTTTAATGAAAAACTGTTTTTT,CASSRADSFNEKLFF
TRBV6-2/TRBV6-3,16,TRBJ2-2,.,.,TGTGCCAGCAGTTTAGGGGGGGCGATGGTCACCGGGGAGCTGTTTTTT,CASSLGGAMVTGELFF
TRBV12-3/TRBV12-4,14,TRBJ1-4,once,.,TGTGCCAGCAGTAAAGGGAAGGCCCTTGAAAAACTGTTTTTT,CASSKGKALEKLFF
TRBV5-1,16,TRBJ1-6,few,.,TGCGCCAGCAGCTTGGAGAATCGGGGTGACAATTCACCCCTCCACTTT,CASSLENRGDNSPLHF
TRBV4-2,19,TRBJ2-4,.,TRBD2,TGTGCCAGCAGCGGAGCCAGTAGCGGGGGAGGTCTAGCCAAAAACATTCAGTACTTC,CASSGASSGGGLAKNIQYF
TRBV30,13,TRBJ2-2,.,TRBD1,TGTGCCTGGAGGGACAGGGCGGACGGGGAGCTGTTTTTT,CAWRDRADGELFF
TRBV29-1,13,TRBJ2-1,many,.,TGCAGCGTTGTCTTCCCGGGGCTCCGGGAGCAGTTCTTC,CSVVFPGLREQFF
TRBV5-1,16,TRBJ1-3,.,TRBD1,TGCGCCAGCAGCTTGATGGGACAGGGGTCTGGAAACACCATATATTTT,CASSLMGQGSGNTIYF
TRBV6-1,13,TRBJ2-7,.,.,TGTGCCAGCAGTGAAAAATGGGGATACGAGCAGTACTTC,CASSEKWGYEQYF
TRBV6-2/TRBV6-3,15,TRBJ2-1,.,TRBD2,TGTGCCAGCAGTATCCCGGGACTAGCTCATGATGAGCAGTTCTTC,CASSIPGLAHDEQFF
TRBV6-6,15,TRBJ1-4,few,.,TGTGCCAGCAGTTACTCCCAGGGGCCTAATGAAAAACTGTTTTTT,CASSYSQGPNEKLFF
TRBV11-2,13,TRBJ1-1,few,.,TGTGCCAGCAGCTTATTCGGGAACACTGAAGCTTTCTTT,CASSLFGNTEAFF
TRBV2,13,TRBJ2-3,.,.,TGTGCCAGCAGTATTAGGAAGTCAGATACGCAGTATTTT,CASSIRKSDTQYF
TRBV7-9,13,TRBJ2-1,.,.,TGTGCCAGCAGCCTCCAGACCAGCAATGAGCAGTTCTTC,CASSLQTSNEQFF
TRBV6-2/TRBV6-3,13,TRBJ2-5,few,.,TGTGCCAGCAGTTACCGACTCGGGGATGCCCAGTACTTC,CASSYRLGDAQYF
TRBV5-6,15,TRBJ2-3,once,TRBD2,TGTGCCAGCAGCTCGGGGTGGCGGGGGATTGGTACGCAGTATTTT,CASSSGWRGIGTQYF
TRBV20-1,15,TRBJ2-1,.,TRBD2,TGCAGTGCTATCCCGGGACTAGGGCCTGCCGGTGAGCAGTTCTTC,CSAIPGLGPAGEQFF
TRBV4-1,15,TRBJ1-4,.,TRBD1,TGCGCCAGCAGCCAGGTCTGGACAGGGACTGAAAAACTGTTTTTT,CASSQVWTGTEKLFF
TRBV5-1,12,TRBJ2-1,.,.,TGCGCCAGCAGCCTACAGGGCGATGAGCAGTTCTTC,CASSLQGDEQFF
TRBV15,16,TRBJ2-5,.,TRBD2,TGTGCCACCAGCAGAGATTTGGGGGGGGGTCGAGAGACCCAGTACTTC,CATSRDLGGGRETQYF
TRBV2,13,TRBJ2-3,.,.,TGTGCCAGCAGTGACGTAGGTGCAGATACGCAGTATTTT,CASSDVGADTQYF
TRBV30,13,TRBJ1-5,.,.,TGTGCCTGGAGCGGTCCCTCGGGTCAGCCCCAGCATTTT,CAWSGPSGQPQHF